This T cell receptor beta chain was sequenced during a study of a mutant IDH1 vaccine in newly diagnosed glioma. Study in general: Of treated patients, approximately 62% were men and approximately 40% women, averaging around 39 years. Therapy received beforehand was radiotherapy, temozolomide, or both, with most patients given both. Study outcomes and limitations: Altogether, around 95% of patients exhibited vaccine-induced immune responses.

This CDR3 region has 14 residues. Unmatched junction bases numbered 11, after V lost 7 bases and J lost 4 bases. CDR1 is GTSNPN and CDR2 is SVGIG in the germline V gene (reference sequence). Time point reported: baseline, week 1 (first vaccination visit). Treatment denoted: pre-vaccination baseline after standard-of-care therapy. Every donor had a new WHO grade 3 or 4 astrocytoma that was IDH1-mutant, with loss of nuclear ATRX. A remark on this clone: Its antigen is not known.

Sequenced by immunoSEQ multiplex PCR; TCRdb stores in-frame clones only, minus some. The sample lists 35,000 to 40,000 clones; 78% were seen once. Sequenced material: PBMCs, taken from a glioma patient treated with radiotherapy, temozolomide or both. This chain uses TRBV30 with TRBJ1-1, with 8 positions matching TRBD1. This sequence was found in a man aged 35-49 years with glioma. Some clones in this sample may be carry-over from other donors' samples. The CDR3 reads CAFNRGRRLTEAFF. The CDR3 DNA reads TGTGCCTTCAACAGGGGGAGACGGCTCACTGAAGCTTTCTTT.